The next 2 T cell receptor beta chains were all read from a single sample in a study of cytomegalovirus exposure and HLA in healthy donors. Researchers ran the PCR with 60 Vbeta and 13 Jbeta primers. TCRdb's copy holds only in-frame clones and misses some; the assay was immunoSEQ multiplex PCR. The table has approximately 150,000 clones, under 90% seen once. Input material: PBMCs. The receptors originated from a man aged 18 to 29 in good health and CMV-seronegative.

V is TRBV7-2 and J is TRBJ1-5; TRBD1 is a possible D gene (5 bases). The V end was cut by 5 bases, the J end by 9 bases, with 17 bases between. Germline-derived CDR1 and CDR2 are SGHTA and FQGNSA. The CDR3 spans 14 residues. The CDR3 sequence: CASSTGRPGRPQHF. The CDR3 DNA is TGTGCCAGCAGCACTGGACGGCCAGGGCGGCCCCAGCATTTT.

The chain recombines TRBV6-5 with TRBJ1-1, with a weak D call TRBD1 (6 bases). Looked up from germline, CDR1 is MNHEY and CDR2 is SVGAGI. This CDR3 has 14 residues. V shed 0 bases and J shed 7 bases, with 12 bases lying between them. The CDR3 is CASSYSSQGNEAFF. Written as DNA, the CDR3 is TGTGCCAGCAGTTACTCCTCGCAGGGGAATGAAGCTTTCTTT.